The 15 T cell receptor beta chains below come from one sample, sequenced in a study of blood T cell repertoires in COVID-19. Sequencing was performed with immunoSEQ multiplex PCR; in TCRdb, only in-frame clones are kept and a portion is missing. The sample has fewer than 150,000 clones; about four fifths are singletons. Source material: PBMCs or T cells enriched from blood (not recorded which). The receptors here all came from a man aged 25 to 40 who had recovered from COVID-19.

This clone was detected a few times. The rearrangement joins TRBV4-2 to TRBJ1-6; 10 nucleotides match TRBD1. CDR1 is LGHNA and CDR2 is YNFKEQ in the germline V gene. V trimming: 0 bases; J trimming: 9 bases; junction bases outside the gene matches: 2. The CDR3 has 15 residues. The CDR3, as DNA: TGTGCCAGCAGCCAAGATAGGGACAGGGGTTCACCCCTCCACTTT. Its translation: CASSQDRDRGSPLHF.

This chain joins TRBV18 and TRBJ2-4; TRBD1 matches at 10 bases. Trimming took 6 bases from V and 5 from J; bases not matched to a gene: 10. The germline gives CDR1 KGHSH, CDR2 LQKENI. The CDR3 is 16 amino acids. The CDR3 DNA sequence: TGTGCCAGCTCCCCCCCGGGTGGACAGGGGGAAAACATTCAGTACTTC. As protein: CASSPPGGQGENIQYF.

This CDR3 is CAWSVGTGTADTQYF. CDR3 nucleotide sequence: TGTGCCTGGAGTGTAGGGACTGGAACCGCAGATACGCAGTATTTT. The rearrangement uses TRBV30 and TRBJ2-3, with D perhaps TRBD2 (6 bases). This CDR3 region has 15 residues. Trimming stripped 0 bases from V and 4 bases from J, with 14 bases between. Germline V gene data show CDR1 as GTSNPN and CDR2 as SVGIG (reference sequence).

The chain recombines TRBV6-5 with TRBJ1-2, with 9 nucleotides matching TRBD1. Germline values: CDR1 MNHEY, CDR2 SVGAGI. The CDR3 is made up of 15 amino acids. The trim removed 4 bases at V and 5 bases at J, leaving 8 bases unmatched. As DNA, the CDR3 is TGTGCCAGCAGTTCGCCGGACAGGGGAGGGTATGGCTACACCTTC. Protein product: CASSSPDRGGYGYTF.

This clone was counted a single time. The chain links TRBV3-1 (or the pseudogene TRBV3-2) to TRBJ2-3, with D perhaps TRBD2 (6 bases). Trimming stripped 3 bases from V and 2 bases from J, with 12 bases between. The germline CDR1 and CDR2 sequences are LGHDT and YNNKEL (reference sequence). CDR3 size: 15 residues. The CDR3 here is CASSQGGAYTDTQYF. The CDR3 DNA sequence: TGTGCCAGCAGCCAGGGCGGGGCCTACACAGATACGCAGTATTTT.

The table lists this clone with many counts. This chain connects TRBV7-2 to TRBJ1-6; 7 nucleotides match TRBD1. CDR3 length: 15 amino acids. Germline values: CDR1 SGHTA, CDR2 FQGNSA. Trimming removed 6 bases from V and 10 bases from J; junction bases left unmatched: 12. The CDR3 reads CASSSGTASLSPLHF. Here the CDR3 DNA reads TGTGCCAGCAGTTCCGGGACAGCATCTTTATCACCCCTCCACTTT.

In this sample, this clone turned up once. The chain has TRBV9 and TRBJ1-1, with no clear D. Germline CDR1 and CDR2: SGDLS and YYNGEE. CDR3 length: 15 residues. V was pared by 0 bases and J by 1 base, with 10 bases between. In DNA, the CDR3 is TGTGCCAGCAGCGTAGGAATTAGAGCGAACACTGAAGCTTTCTTT. Translation gives CASSVGIRANTEAFF.

The chain has TRBV6-5 and TRBJ2-5; no firm D call. In germline, CDR1 is MNHEY, CDR2 SVGAGI. The CDR3 contains 15 residues. V dropped 0 bases and J dropped 1 base, with 9 bases sitting between them. This CDR3 is CASSYSTAGQETQYF. The CDR3 nucleotides read TGTGCCAGCAGTTACTCGACGGCAGGCCAAGAGACCCAGTACTTC.

This clone was detected only a few times. The rearrangement links TRBV19 to TRBJ2-6; 7 nucleotides agree with TRBD1. Germline CDR1 and CDR2: LNHDA and SQIVND (reference sequence). Unmatched junction bases numbered 8, after V lost 6 bases and J lost 0 bases. This CDR3 has 17 residues. CDR3 nucleotides: TGTGCCAGTAGCAGCCGACAGGGAAGCTCTGGGGCCAACGTCCTGACTTTC. Translated, it gives CASSSRQGSSGANVLTF.

The rearrangement links TRBV2 to TRBJ2-1, with a tentative D call TRBD1 (6 bases). Looked up from germline, CDR1 is SNHLY and CDR2 is FYNNEI. With 6 bases removed from V and 10 bases from J, the gap between germline ends came to 16 bases. This CDR3 contains 13 residues. The CDR3 reads CASRYGPQGEQFF. The CDR3, as DNA: TGTGCCAGCAGATACGGACCTCAGGGGGAGCAGTTCTTC.

This chain links TRBV5-6 with TRBJ2-5, with D possibly TRBD1 on 6 matching bases. Germline V gene data show CDR1 as SGHDT and CDR2 as YYEEEE. Trimming took 0 bases from V and 5 from J, leaving 11 bases between them. The CDR3 spans 14 residues. The CDR3 spells CASSLAAGAETQYF. CDR3 nucleotides: TGTGCCAGCAGCTTGGCCGCAGGGGCCGAGACCCAGTACTTC. Drawing the rest from reference TRBV5-6 and TRBJ2-5, the complete variable domain is DAGVTQSPTHLIKTRGQQVTLRCSPKSGHDTVSWYQQALGQGPQFIFQYYEEEERQRGNFPDRFSGHQFPNYSSELNVNALLLGDSALYLCASSLAAGAETQYFGPGTRLLVL.

The chain has TRBV5-1 and TRBJ2-7; weak D call: TRBD1 (6 bases). V shed 3 bases and J shed 2 bases, with 12 bases lying between them. This CDR3 spans 14 amino acids. The germline CDR1 and CDR2 sequences are SGHRS and YFSETQ. For the CDR3, the DNA is TGCGCCAGCAGCTCCCGGGACACCCCCTACGAGCAGTACTTC. It is translated as CASSSRDTPYEQYF.

In its sample, this clone was seen once. The chain carries TRBV5-6 and TRBJ1-6, with TRBD1 matching 9 bases. This CDR3 is built from 17 residues. Per the germline V gene, CDR1 is SGHDT and CDR2 is YYEEEE. Trimming at V came to 4 bases and at J to 3 bases, leaving 8 bases not matched to a gene. The CDR3 nucleotides are TGTGCCAGCAGCGAAATTGGGACAGGGATCTATAATTCACCCCTCCACTTT. Translating gives CASSEIGTGIYNSPLHF.

In its sample, this clone was seen once. J is TRBJ2-5 and V is TRBV3-1 (or the pseudogene TRBV3-2); tentative D call: TRBD1 (6 bases). Germline V gives CDR1 LGHDT, CDR2 YNNKEL (reference sequence). The V gene lost 5 bases and the J gene lost 5 bases, with 12 bases spanning the gap. The CDR3 runs to 13 residues. CDR3 bases: TGTGCCAGCAGCGCACAGGGTTGGGAGACCCAGTACTTC. This gives the protein CASSAQGWETQYF.

V and J are TRBV5-6 and TRBJ2-3; no clear D. Trimming pared 4 bases from V and 4 bases from J, leaving 7 bases between. The germline CDR1 and CDR2 sequences are SGHDT and YYEEEE. The length of the CDR3 is 12 residues. This chain's CDR3 is CASSLIADTQYF. CDR3 sequence (DNA): TGTGCCAGCAGCCTAATAGCAGATACGCAGTATTTT.